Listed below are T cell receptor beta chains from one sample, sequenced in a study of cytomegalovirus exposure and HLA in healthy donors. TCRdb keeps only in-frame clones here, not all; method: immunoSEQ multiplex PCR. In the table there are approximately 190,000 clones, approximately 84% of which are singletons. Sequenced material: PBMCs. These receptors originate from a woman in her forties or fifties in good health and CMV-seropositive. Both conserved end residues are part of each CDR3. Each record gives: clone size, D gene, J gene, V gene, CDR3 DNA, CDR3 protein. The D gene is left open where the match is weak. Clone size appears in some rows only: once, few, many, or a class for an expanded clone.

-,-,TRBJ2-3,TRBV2,TGTGCCAGCAAACTGGACGCCGGAGGCCCAGATACGCAGTATTTT,CASKLDAGGPDTQYF
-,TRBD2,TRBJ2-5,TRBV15,TGTGCCACCAGCAGAGGACTAGCGGGGGCCCAAGAGACCCAGTACTTC,CATSRGLAGAQETQYF
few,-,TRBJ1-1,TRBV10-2,TGCGCCAGCAGCCCCCTATACACTGAAGCTTTCTTT,CASSPLYTEAFF
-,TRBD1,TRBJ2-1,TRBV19,TGTGCCAGTAGTATTCGGACAGGTGGAAATGAGCAGTTCTTC,CASSIRTGGNEQFF
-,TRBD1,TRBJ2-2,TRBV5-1,TGCGCCAGCAGCGGAAAGGCCGGGACAGGGTACACCGGGGAGCTGTTTTTT,CASSGKAGTGYTGELFF
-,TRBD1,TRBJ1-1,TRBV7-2,TGTGCCAGCAGCTCCCGACAGGGCAGTCACTCCACTGAAGCTTTCTTT,CASSSRQGSHSTEAFF
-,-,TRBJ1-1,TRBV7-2,TGTGCCAGCAGCCTGGACCGCGGGGCTTTCTTT,CASSLDRGAFF
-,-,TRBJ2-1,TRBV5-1,TGCGCCAGCAAACGGGAATTGCAATACAATGAGCAGTTCTTC,CASKRELQYNEQFF
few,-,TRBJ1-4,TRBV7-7,TGTGCTAGCAGCCCCCATGGGGCCCAAAAACTGTTTTTT,CASSPHGAQKLFF
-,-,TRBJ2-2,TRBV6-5,TGTGCCACCTGGGACTTTGACACCGGGGAGCTGTTTTTT,CATWDFDTGELFF
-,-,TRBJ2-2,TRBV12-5,TGTGCTAGTGGTTTGGTGGCAGGAATAGACACCGGGGAGCTGTTTTTT,CASGLVAGIDTGELFF
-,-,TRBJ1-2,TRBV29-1,TGCAGCGTTGAAGACCGGGGGGCAGGTTTAAAAAACTATGGCTACACCTTC,CSVEDRGAGLKNYGYTF
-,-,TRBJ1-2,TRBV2,TGTGCCAGCACCGAGGGGGTATCGTATGGCTACACCTTC,CASTEGVSYGYTF
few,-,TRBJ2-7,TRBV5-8,TGTGCCAGCAGGAAGATCGGGTCCTACGAGCAGTACTTC,CASRKIGSYEQYF
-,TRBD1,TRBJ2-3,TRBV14,TGTGCCAGCAGCCGGGACAGGGGGCCGGCAGATACGCAGTATTTT,CASSRDRGPADTQYF
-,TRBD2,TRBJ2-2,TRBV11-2,TGTGCCAGCAGCTTAGGCGCCGCGGGGGGTTCAGAGCTGTTTTTT,CASSLGAAGGSELFF
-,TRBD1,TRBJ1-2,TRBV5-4,TGTGCCAGCAGCCCGACAGGGGTTCGCTACGGCTACACCTTC,CASSPTGVRYGYTF
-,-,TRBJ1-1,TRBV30,TGTGCCTGGAGTGCTAGGGAAGCTTTCTTT,CAWSAREAFF
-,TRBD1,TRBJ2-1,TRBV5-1,TGCGCCAGCAGCTCCGGGACAGGGGAGCGACAAGAGCAGTTCTTC,CASSSGTGERQEQFF
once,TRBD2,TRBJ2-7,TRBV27,TGTGCCAGCAGGGGGACGGGGGGTCCTTCCTACGAGCAGTACTTC,CASRGTGGPSYEQYF
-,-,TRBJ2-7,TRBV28,TGTGCCAGCAGTGGGGCAGGCTACTTCTACGAGCAGTACTTC,CASSGAGYFYEQYF
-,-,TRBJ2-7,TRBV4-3,TGCGCCAGCAGCCAAGGCGCAGGGGTTCGGGACGAGCAGTACTTC,CASSQGAGVRDEQYF
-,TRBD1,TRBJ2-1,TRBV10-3,TGTGCCATCAGTCAACGGACAGGGGCATCCTACAATGAGCAGTTCTTC,CAISQRTGASYNEQFF
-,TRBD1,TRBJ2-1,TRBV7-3,TGTGCCAGCAGCCTTGGGGGGGGGACAGGGGGACCCTACAATGAGCAGTTCTTC,CASSLGGGTGGPYNEQFF
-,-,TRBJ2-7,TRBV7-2,TGTGCCAGCAGCTTAGGCTTCTATTACGAGCAGTACTTC,CASSLGFYYEQYF
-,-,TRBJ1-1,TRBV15,TGTGCCACCAGCAGGGATTCCAGGGGTGAAGCTTTCTTT,CATSRDSRGEAFF
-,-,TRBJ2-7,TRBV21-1,TGTGCCCGACGGACAGGCCGCTCCTACGAGCAGTACTTC,CARRTGRSYEQYF
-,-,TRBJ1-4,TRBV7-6,TGTGCCAGCAGCCTCGGGGGGCAGGCTAATGAAAAACTGTTTTTT,CASSLGGQANEKLFF
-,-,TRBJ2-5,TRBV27,TGTGCCAGCAGCTCCTTTGGGTCTAGCGTGGAGACCCAGTACTTC,CASSSFGSSVETQYF
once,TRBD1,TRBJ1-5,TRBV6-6,TGTGCCAGCAGCTCGGACAGGGTCGCTCAGCCCCAGCATTTT,CASSSDRVAQPQHF
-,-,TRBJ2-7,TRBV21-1,TGTGCCAGCAGCAGCACAGGGAGATCCTACGAGCAGTACTTC,CASSSTGRSYEQYF
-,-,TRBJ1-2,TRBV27,TGTGCCAGCAGTTTGGCAGGGAATGGCTACACCTTC,CASSLAGNGYTF
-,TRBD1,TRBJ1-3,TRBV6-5,TGTGCCAGCAGTTACTCGTCAGGGGGCGGGAACACCATATATTTT,CASSYSSGGGNTIYF
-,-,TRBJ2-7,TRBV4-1,TGCGCCAGCAGCCAAGCCTCCTCCTACGAGCAGTACTTC,CASSQASSYEQYF
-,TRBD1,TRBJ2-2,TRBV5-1,TGCGCCAGCAGCTTGGGTCCGTACAGGGGCCACACCGGGGAGCTGTTTTTT,CASSLGPYRGHTGELFF
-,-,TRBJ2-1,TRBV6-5,TGTGCCAGCAGTTACTCGGCCACACTACCAGCCAATGAGCAGTTCTTC,CASSYSATLPANEQFF
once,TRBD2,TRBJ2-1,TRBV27,TGTGCCAGCAGTTTAATGGCTAGCGGGGGGCCCCCGCCGGCCAATGAGCAGTTCTTC,CASSLMASGGPPPANEQFF
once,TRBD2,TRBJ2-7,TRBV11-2,TGTGCCAGCAGCACTAGCGGGGGGCCCTACGAGCAGTACTTC,CASSTSGGPYEQYF
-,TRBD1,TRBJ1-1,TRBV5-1,TGCGCCAGCAGCTCGGGACAGGGAGTGAGCGAAGCTTTCTTT,CASSSGQGVSEAFF
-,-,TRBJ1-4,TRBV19,TGTGCCAGTAGTATCTCTACCTTTAATGAAAAACTGTTTTTT,CASSISTFNEKLFF
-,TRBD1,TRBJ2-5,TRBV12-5,TGTGCTAGTGGTTTGGCCTCGGGACAGGGGGTGACCCAGTACTTC,CASGLASGQGVTQYF
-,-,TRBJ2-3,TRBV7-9,TGTGCCAGCAGCTTCCTAGGCGGGCACACGCAGTATTTT,CASSFLGGHTQYF